Listed here are 22 T cell receptor beta chains from one sample, sequenced in a study of blood T cell repertoires in COVID-19. Only in-frame clones appear in the TCRdb table, and some are missing; sequencing was by immunoSEQ multiplex PCR. Of 200,000 or so clones in the sample, less than 90% were seen once. Material for sequencing was PBMCs or T cells enriched from blood (not recorded which). The receptor source for this set is a woman in her 30s who had recovered from COVID-19.

The rearrangement joins TRBV14 to TRBJ2-3, with unresolved D. With 1 base removed from V and 1 base from J, the gap between germline ends came to 6 bases. This CDR3 has 14 amino acids. Germline CDR1 is SGHDN and CDR2 is FVKESK. CDR3 DNA sequence: TGTGCCAGCAGCCAAGTCTCCCGCACAGATACGCAGTATTTT. This sequence encodes CASSQVSRTDTQYF.

This sequence joins TRBV3-1 (or the pseudogene TRBV3-2) and TRBJ1-2; possible D gene TRBD1, 6 bases. Looked up from germline, CDR1 is LGHDT and CDR2 is YNNKEL (reference sequence). The V end lost 3 bases, the J end lost 7 bases, and 15 bases lay between the germline ends. There are 14 residues in the CDR3. The CDR3 bases are TGTGCCAGCAGCCACCGGATGGGGGCTGGTGGCTACACCTTC. As protein: CASSHRMGAGGYTF.

The CDR3 DNA is TGTGCCAGCAGTCTAAACAGAATGAACACTGAAGCTTTCTTT. Translation gives CASSLNRMNTEAFF. This chain links TRBV27 with TRBJ1-1; D not certain. Germline CDR1 is MNHEY and CDR2 is SMNVEV (reference sequence). CDR3 length: 14 amino acids. Between the trimmed V and J ends, which lost 5 bases and 0 bases, there was a span of 10 bases.

CDR3 amino acids: CASSSTGVAAYEQYF. CDR3 bases: TGTGCCAGCAGCTCCACAGGGGTTGCTGCCTACGAGCAGTACTTC. V usage is TRBV5-5 and J usage is TRBJ2-7; 7 nucleotides match TRBD1. This CDR3 comprises 15 residues. Germline CDR1 is SGHKS and CDR2 is YYEKEE (reference sequence). J was trimmed by 2 bases and V by 3 bases; bases with no gene match: 8.

The CDR3 bases are TGTGCCAGCAGCTCAAGGGACTTTGGCGCTGAAGCTTTCTTT. This sequence encodes CASSSRDFGAEAFF. This chain uses TRBV7-8 with TRBJ1-1, with D perhaps TRBD1 (5 bases). CDR3 size: 14 residues. With 4 bases removed from V and 6 bases from J, the gap between germline ends came to 15 bases. Germline CDR1 is SGHVS and CDR2 is FQNEAQ.

The V and J genes are TRBV7-9 and TRBJ1-6; no reliable D call. The germline gives CDR1 SEHNR, CDR2 FQNEAQ (reference sequence). This CDR3 is 13 amino acids long. V was clipped by 5 bases and J by 11 bases, with 13 bases between them. This CDR3 is CASSQAGLAPLHF. CDR3 nucleotides: TGTGCCAGCAGCCAAGCGGGGTTGGCACCCCTCCACTTT.

The CDR3 bases are TGTGCCAGCAGCCTCCTCCCGGGACTAGAGAAAGAGACCCAGTACTTC. Encoded protein: CASSLLPGLEKETQYF. The chain couples TRBV9 to TRBJ2-5; the match to TRBD2 covers 8 bases. Germline V lookup: CDR1 SGDLS, CDR2 YYNGEE. V shed 4 bases, J shed 3 bases, and the junction held 11 bases outside the gene matches. The CDR3 contains 16 residues. The variable domain in full, completed from reference TRBV9 and TRBJ2-5, reads DSGVTQTPKHLITATGQRVTLRCSPRSGDLSVYWYQQSLDQGLQFLIQYYNGEERAKGNILERFSAQQFPDLHSELNLSSLELGDSALYFCASSLLPGLEKETQYFGPGTRLLVL.

The genes are TRBV9 and TRBJ2-6; the D is unclear. This CDR3 has 16 amino acids. From germline, CDR1 is SGDLS and CDR2 YYNGEE. Trimming removed 0 bases at V and 0 bases at J, with 7 bases between. Here the CDR3 reads CASSVVRNSGANVLTF. The CDR3 DNA sequence: TGTGCCAGCAGCGTAGTGAGGAACTCTGGGGCCAACGTCCTGACTTTC.

The CDR3 spells CASSLSASGGDTQYF. The CDR3 region has the DNA TGTGCCAGCAGCTTAAGTGCTAGCGGGGGAGATACGCAGTATTTT. The genes are TRBV7-3 and TRBJ2-3; 10 nucleotides line up with TRBD2. Germline CDR1 and CDR2: SGHTA and FQGTGA. After removal of 1 base from V and 5 bases from J, the junction contained 3 bases not matched to a gene. The CDR3 has 15 amino acids. The full variable domain, rest sourced from reference TRBV7-3 and TRBJ2-3, is GAGVSQTPSNKVTEKGKYVELRCDPISGHTALYWYRQSLGQGPEFLIYFQGTGAADDSGLPNDRFFAVRPEGSVSTLKIQRTERGDSAVYLCASSLSASGGDTQYFGPGTRLTVL.

This clone has a handful of counts. CDR3 DNA: TGTGCCAGCAGCCAAACAGGGGCCACCTACGAGCAGTACTTC. Translated, it gives CASSQTGATYEQYF. The rearrangement uses TRBV4-2 and TRBJ2-7; 7 bases line up with TRBD1. The CDR3 extends over 14 amino acids. Germline trimming cut 2 bases from V and 2 bases from J; bases unmatched to any gene: 3. In germline, CDR1 is LGHNA, CDR2 YNFKEQ.

The V gene is TRBV6-5, the J gene TRBJ1-3; a possible D gene is TRBD1 (6 bases). V lost 6 bases and J lost 3, with 12 bases in between. Germline V lookup: CDR1 MNHEY, CDR2 SVGAGI. The CDR3 covers 14 residues. CDR3 sequence: CASRQGFGGNTIYF. In nucleotides, the CDR3 is TGTGCCAGCAGGCAGGGGTTCGGTGGAAACACCATATATTTT.

The chain is built from TRBV19 and TRBJ1-2; D unresolved. There are 13 residues in the CDR3. CDR1 and CDR2 from the germline V gene are LNHDA and SQIVND (reference sequence). V lost 4 bases to trimming and J lost 6 bases, with 12 bases between them. The CDR3 DNA sequence: TGTGCCAGTAGTAGAAGGGAGGTGGATGGCTACACCTTC. Protein product: CASSRREVDGYTF.

This chain connects TRBV7-9 to TRBJ2-1; tentative D call: TRBD1 (6 bases). The V and J ends lost 5 bases and 8 bases respectively, with 10 bases between them. The CDR3 is 12 residues long. From germline, CDR1 is SEHNR and CDR2 FQNEAQ (reference sequence). CDR3 nucleotides: TGTGCCAGCAGCACTACAGGGTATGAGCAGTTCTTC. Protein product: CASSTTGYEQFF. The whole variable domain, filled in from reference TRBV7-9 and TRBJ2-1, reads DTGVSQNPRHKITKRGQNVTFRCDPISEHNRLYWYRQTLGQGPEFLTYFQNEAQLEKSRLLSDRFSAERPKGSFSTLEIQRTEQGDSAMYLCASSTTGYEQFFGPGTRLTVL.

The chain has TRBV27 and TRBJ1-1; perhaps TRBD1 as D (5 bases). This CDR3 spans 15 amino acids. Germline CDR1 and CDR2: MNHEY and SMNVEV (reference sequence). V gave up 3 bases and J gave up 1 base, with 12 bases separating them. The CDR3 sequence: CASSFGGIGNTEAFF. The CDR3 DNA follows: TGTGCCAGCAGTTTTGGGGGGATTGGGAACACTGAAGCTTTCTTT.

This chain uses TRBV5-4 with TRBJ2-3; 7 bases match TRBD2. Germline CDR1 reads SGHNT; CDR2 reads YYREEE (reference sequence). The CDR3 sequence is 16 residues long. V lost 4 bases and J lost 0; bases outside the gene matches: 8. The CDR3 sequence: CASSRAAGDSTDTQYF. The CDR3 coding sequence is TGTGCCAGCAGCCGCGCGGCGGGGGATAGCACAGATACGCAGTATTTT.

CDR3 protein: CASSQGTGSNYGYTF. For the CDR3, the DNA is TGCGCCAGCAGCCAAGGGACAGGGAGTAACTATGGCTACACCTTC. This sequence joins TRBV4-3 and TRBJ1-2; TRBD1 matches 8 bases. CDR3 length: 15 amino acids. Germline V CDR1 and CDR2: LGHNA, YSLEER. Trimming removed 1 base from V and 1 base from J; junction bases left unmatched: 2.

The chain is built from TRBV6-6 and TRBJ1-2, with D perhaps matching TRBD1 (5 bases). There are 12 residues in the CDR3. Trimming left V 7 bases short and J 4 bases short, with 10 bases between. CDR1 is MNHNY, CDR2 SVGAGI, per germline (reference sequence). In DNA form, the CDR3 reads TGTGCCAGCATAACGGGACTCTATGGCTACACCTTC. It specifies CASITGLYGYTF.

This sequence joins TRBV3-1 (or the pseudogene TRBV3-2) and TRBJ1-2; TRBD1 matches 10 bases. J gave up 4 bases and V 1 base, and 6 bases lay outside the gene matches. Germline-derived CDR1 and CDR2 are LGHDT and YNNKEL (reference sequence). This CDR3 is 16 amino acids long. CDR3 sequence: CASSQGRTGGSYGYTF. The DNA of the CDR3 is TGTGCCAGCAGCCAAGGTCGGACAGGGGGAAGCTATGGCTACACCTTC.

The table lists this clone with many counts. The chain is built from TRBV6-4 and TRBJ2-2; D is perhaps TRBD2 (5 bases). Trimming took off 6 bases at V and 3 bases at J, with 11 bases between the two ends. CDR3 length: 14 residues. The germline gives CDR1 MRHNA, CDR2 SNTAGT. CDR3 in amino acids: CASRLDSYTGELFF. The CDR3 DNA reads as TGTGCCAGCAGATTGGACTCTTACACCGGGGAGCTGTTTTTT.

This clone was counted only a few times. The rearrangement uses TRBV18 and TRBJ1-3; possible D gene TRBD1, 6 bases. Germline values: CDR1 KGHSH, CDR2 LQKENI. V dropped 1 base and J dropped 1 base, with 11 bases sitting between them. The CDR3 is made up of 16 amino acids. The CDR3 nucleotides read TGTGCCAGCTCACCACAGGTCAGGGGATCTGGAAACACCATATATTTT. Its translation is CASSPQVRGSGNTIYF.

This chain links TRBV19 with TRBJ1-5; no reliable D call. V was cut by 7 bases and J by 4 bases, with 14 bases left in between. CDR3 length: 14 residues. Germline assignment: CDR1 LNHDA and CDR2 SQIVND (reference sequence). CDR3 DNA sequence: TGTGCCAGTAAAGAGACGGGAGAAAATCAGCCCCAGCATTTT. Translation gives CASKETGENQPQHF.

This chain uses TRBV19 with TRBJ2-5; TRBD1 might be the D (5 bases). V lost 2 bases and J 2 bases, leaving 6 bases between the germline ends. The CDR3 sequence is 13 residues long. Per the germline V gene, CDR1 is LNHDA and CDR2 is SQIVND (reference sequence). This chain's CDR3 is CASSITGQETQYF. The DNA for the CDR3 is TGTGCCAGTAGTATAACAGGACAAGAGACCCAGTACTTC.